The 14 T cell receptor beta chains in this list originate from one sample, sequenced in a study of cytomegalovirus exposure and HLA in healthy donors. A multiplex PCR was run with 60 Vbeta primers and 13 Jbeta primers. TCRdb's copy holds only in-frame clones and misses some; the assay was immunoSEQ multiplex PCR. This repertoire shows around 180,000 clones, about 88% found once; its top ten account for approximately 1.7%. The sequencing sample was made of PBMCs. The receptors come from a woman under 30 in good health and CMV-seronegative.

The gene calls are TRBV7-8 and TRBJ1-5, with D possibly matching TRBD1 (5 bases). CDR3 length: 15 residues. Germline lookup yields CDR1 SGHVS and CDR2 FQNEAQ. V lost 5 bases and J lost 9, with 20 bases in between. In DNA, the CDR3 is TGTGCCAGCAGCCGGGGGGGACCCGACCGGGGGCCCCAGCATTTT. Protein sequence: CASSRGGPDRGPQHF. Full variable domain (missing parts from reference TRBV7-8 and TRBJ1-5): GAGVSQSPRYKVAKRGQDVALRCDPISGHVSLFWYQQALGQGPEFLTYFQNEAQLDKSGLPSDRFFAERPEGSVSTLKIQRTQQEDSAVYLCASSRGGPDRGPQHFGDGTRLSIL.

The CDR3 nucleotides read TGCGCCAGCAGCCAAGGACAGGGCGGTTCACCCCTCCACTTT. Amino acids: CASSQGQGGSPLHF. V gene TRBV4-1 combines with J gene TRBJ1-6; 7 nucleotides match TRBD1. V dropped 1 base and J dropped 9; count of bases not matched to a gene: 3. The germline gives CDR1 MGHRA, CDR2 YSYEKL. This CDR3 has 14 residues.

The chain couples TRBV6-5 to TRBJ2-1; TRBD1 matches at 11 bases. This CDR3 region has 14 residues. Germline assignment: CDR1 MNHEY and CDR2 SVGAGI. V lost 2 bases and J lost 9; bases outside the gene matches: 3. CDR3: CASSYGQGAGEQFF. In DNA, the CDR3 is TGTGCCAGCAGTTACGGACAGGGGGCTGGTGAGCAGTTCTTC.

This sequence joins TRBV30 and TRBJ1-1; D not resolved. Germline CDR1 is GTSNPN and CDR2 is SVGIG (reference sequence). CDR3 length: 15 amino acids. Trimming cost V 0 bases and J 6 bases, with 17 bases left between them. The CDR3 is CAWSVPPGNNAEAFF. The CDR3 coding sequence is TGTGCCTGGAGTGTTCCGCCGGGGAATAACGCTGAAGCTTTCTTT. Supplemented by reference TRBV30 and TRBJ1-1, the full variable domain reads SQTIHQWPATLVQPVGSPLSLECTVEGTSNPNLYWYRQAAGRGLQLLFYSVGIGQISSEVPQNLSASRPQDRQFILSSKKLLLSDSGFYLCAWSVPPGNNAEAFFGQGTRLTVV.

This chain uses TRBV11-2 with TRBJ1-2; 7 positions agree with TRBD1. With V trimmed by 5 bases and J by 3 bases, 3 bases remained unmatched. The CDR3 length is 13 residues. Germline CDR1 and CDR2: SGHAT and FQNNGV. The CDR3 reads CASSAGTDYGYTF. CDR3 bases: TGTGCCAGCAGCGCTGGGACAGACTATGGCTACACCTTC.

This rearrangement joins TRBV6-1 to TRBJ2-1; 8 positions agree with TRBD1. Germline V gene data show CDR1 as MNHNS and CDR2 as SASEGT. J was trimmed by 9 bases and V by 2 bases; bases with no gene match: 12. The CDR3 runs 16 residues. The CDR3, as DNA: TGTGCCAGCAGTGAACGTGATAGGACAGGGAAAGCTGAGCAGTTCTTC. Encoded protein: CASSERDRTGKAEQFF.

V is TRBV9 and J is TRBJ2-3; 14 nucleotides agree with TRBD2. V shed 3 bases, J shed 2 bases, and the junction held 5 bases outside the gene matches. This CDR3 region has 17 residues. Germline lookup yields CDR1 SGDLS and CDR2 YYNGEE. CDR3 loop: CASSARLAGGPTDTQYF. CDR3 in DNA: TGTGCCAGCAGCGCCCGACTAGCGGGAGGGCCCACAGATACGCAGTATTTT.

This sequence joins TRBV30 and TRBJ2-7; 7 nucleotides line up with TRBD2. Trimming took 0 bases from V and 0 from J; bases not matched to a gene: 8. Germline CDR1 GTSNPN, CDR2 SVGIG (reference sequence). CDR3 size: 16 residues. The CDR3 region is CAWSVRGGRNSYEQYF. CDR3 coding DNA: TGTGCCTGGAGTGTAAGGGGAGGGCGGAACTCCTACGAGCAGTACTTC.

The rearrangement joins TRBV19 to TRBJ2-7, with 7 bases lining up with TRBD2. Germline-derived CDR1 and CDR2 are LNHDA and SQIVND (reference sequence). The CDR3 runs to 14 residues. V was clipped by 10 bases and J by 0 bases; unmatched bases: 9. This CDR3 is CATTQGGSSYEQYF. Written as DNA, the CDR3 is TGTGCCACTACTCAGGGAGGGAGCTCCTACGAGCAGTACTTC.

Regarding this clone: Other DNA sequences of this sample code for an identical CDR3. CDR3 in amino acids: CASSPFSREGIYEQYF. The CDR3 bases are TGTGCCAGCAGCCCCTTCTCCCGGGAGGGAATCTACGAGCAGTACTTC. The chain joins TRBV13 to TRBJ2-7, with 8 bases identical to TRBD2. J lost 3 bases, V lost 5 bases, and 12 bases had no gene match. This CDR3 comprises 16 residues. The germline V gene has CDR1 PRHDT and CDR2 FYEKMQ (reference sequence).

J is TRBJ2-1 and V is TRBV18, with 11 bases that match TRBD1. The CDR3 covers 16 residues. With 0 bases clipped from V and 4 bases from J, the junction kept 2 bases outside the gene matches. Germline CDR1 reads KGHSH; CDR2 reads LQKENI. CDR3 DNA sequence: TGTGCCAGCTCACCACCGGGGACAGGGGGTTACAATGAGCAGTTCTTC. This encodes CASSPPGTGGYNEQFF.

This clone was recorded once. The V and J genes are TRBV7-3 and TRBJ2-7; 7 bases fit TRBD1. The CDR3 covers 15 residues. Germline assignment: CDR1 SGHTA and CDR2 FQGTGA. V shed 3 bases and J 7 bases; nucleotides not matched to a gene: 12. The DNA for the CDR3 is TGTGCCAGCAGCTTCCGGGACAGCCTCGGACGGGAGCAGTACTTC. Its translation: CASSFRDSLGREQYF.

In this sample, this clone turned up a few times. The CDR3 reads CASSPGTGVNSYEQYF. CDR3 nucleotides: TGTGCCAGCAGTCCCGGGACAGGGGTCAACAGCTACGAGCAGTACTTC. This sequence joins TRBV7-2 and TRBJ2-7, with 10 bases matching TRBD1. The V segment lost 6 bases and the J segment 3 bases; nucleotides outside the gene matches: 11. CDR3 length: 16 amino acids. The germline V gene has CDR1 SGHTA and CDR2 FQGNSA.

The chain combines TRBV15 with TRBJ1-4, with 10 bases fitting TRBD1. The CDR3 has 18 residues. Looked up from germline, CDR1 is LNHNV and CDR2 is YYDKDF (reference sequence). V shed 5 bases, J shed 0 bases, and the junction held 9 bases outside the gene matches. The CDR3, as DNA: TGTGCCACCAGCGTTTGGGGACAGGGGACATCAACTAATGAAAAACTGTTTTTT. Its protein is CATSVWGQGTSTNEKLFF.